This T cell receptor (beta chain) was profiled in a study of read filtering for tumor transcriptome and immune sequencing. Study details: DNase treatment preceded whole-transcriptome library preparation. Notes on the study in general: Compared with RNA-seq, IR-seq gave much higher clonotype depth and reliability.

This clonotype has ten or more counts. Its target is unknown. Molecular barcoded adaptors covering alpha/delta and beta/gamma chains were used on roughly 400 ng RNA. TCRdb independently ran MiXCR on the reads; one entry per CDR3 protein. Of 93,000 or so distinct CDR3 sequences in the sample, about 22% were seen once. This CDR3 is built from 14 residues. V lost 10 bases and J lost 2, with 15 bases in between. Germline V gene lookup returns CDR1 SEHNR and CDR2 FQNEAQ (reference sequence). The sample taken for sequencing was a population of CD138-negative cells sorted from bone marrow. The chain employs TRBV7-9 and TRBJ2-1; no definite D call. This sequence originates from a donor over 35 with multiple myeloma. The CDR3 DNA follows: TGTGCCACTGTAAACCCGGGCCCCTACAATGAGCAGTTCTTC. Translating it yields CATVNPGPYNEQFF.